The T cell receptor (beta chain) under discussion was sequenced for a study of post-analysis software for immune sequencing data. Study-wide background: The cohort encompassed relapsing-remitting, secondary progressive and progressive-relapsing multiple sclerosis disease courses. Study-wide results and limits: Five or six TRBV segments (TRBV5-6, TRBV5-1 and TRBV20-1 among them) occurred more frequently in patients than in controls. Controls had significantly higher normalized Chao1 diversity than multiple sclerosis patients. Samples prepared in the same batch strongly co-clustered by F measure.

V lost 0 bases to trimming and J lost 0 bases, with 7 bases between them. Germline assignment: CDR1 SGDLS and CDR2 YYNGEE. This CDR3 contains 15 residues. Unique-molecular-identifier-tagged TCR beta cDNA libraries were used. Between about 0.9 and 11 million T cells gave rise to hundreds of thousands of cDNA molecules. TCRdb itself ran the PCR reads through MiXCR, one entry per CDR3 protein. The sample includes about 820,000 distinct CDR3 sequences, roughly 58% of them seen just once. In regard to this clonotype: The target antigen is unknown.

The chain is built from TRBV9 and TRBJ2-1; weak D call: TRBD1 (5 bases). This TCR was sampled from a girl aged 10-17 years with multiple sclerosis. The specimen sequenced was blood. DNA of the CDR3: TGTGCCAGCAGCGTAGCTACAGGCTCCTACAATGAGCAGTTCTTC. Translation: CASSVATGSYNEQFF.